The clone carrying this T cell receptor (beta chain) was seen more than once but under ten times. The antigen is not known. This sample stems from a study of vaccination and CD4 T cells after COVID-19. The Oncomine TCR Beta short-read assay sequenced DNA from cultured CD4+ T cells. TCRdb ran MiXCR on the PCR reads and lists one entry per CDR3 protein. The data show fewer than 15,000 distinct CDR3 sequences, around three fifths seen once. Treatment noted: approximately 9-day PBMC culture with coronavirus spike peptide pools or control peptides (ViraFEST assay). The clonotype was recovered from a human donor who had recovered from COVID-19. The source material was CD4+ T cells from blood, cultured in vitro.

The CDR3 nucleotides read TGTGCCAGCAGCCGACAGGGGGTCTATGGCTACACCTTC. This codes for CASSRQGVYGYTF. The V and J genes are TRBV6-2 or TRBV6-3 and TRBJ1-2, with TRBD1 identical over 9 bases. Germline values: CDR1 MNHEY, CDR2 SVGEGT. V lost 6 bases, J lost 4 bases, and 3 bases stayed unmatched. The CDR3 has 13 amino acids.